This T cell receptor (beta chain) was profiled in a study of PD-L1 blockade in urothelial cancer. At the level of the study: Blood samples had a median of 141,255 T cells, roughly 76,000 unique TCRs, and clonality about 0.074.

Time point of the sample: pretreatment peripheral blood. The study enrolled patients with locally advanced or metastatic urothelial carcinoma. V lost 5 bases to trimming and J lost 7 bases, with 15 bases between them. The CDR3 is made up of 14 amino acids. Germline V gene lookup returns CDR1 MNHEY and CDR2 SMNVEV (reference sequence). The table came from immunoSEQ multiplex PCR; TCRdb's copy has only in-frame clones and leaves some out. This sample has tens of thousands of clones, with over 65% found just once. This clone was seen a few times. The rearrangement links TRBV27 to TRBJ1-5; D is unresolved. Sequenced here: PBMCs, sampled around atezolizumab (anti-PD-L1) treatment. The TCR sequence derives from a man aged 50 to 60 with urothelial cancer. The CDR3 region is CASSPRSGFQPQHF. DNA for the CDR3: TGTGCCAGCAGTCCACGGAGCGGGTTCCAGCCCCAGCATTTT.